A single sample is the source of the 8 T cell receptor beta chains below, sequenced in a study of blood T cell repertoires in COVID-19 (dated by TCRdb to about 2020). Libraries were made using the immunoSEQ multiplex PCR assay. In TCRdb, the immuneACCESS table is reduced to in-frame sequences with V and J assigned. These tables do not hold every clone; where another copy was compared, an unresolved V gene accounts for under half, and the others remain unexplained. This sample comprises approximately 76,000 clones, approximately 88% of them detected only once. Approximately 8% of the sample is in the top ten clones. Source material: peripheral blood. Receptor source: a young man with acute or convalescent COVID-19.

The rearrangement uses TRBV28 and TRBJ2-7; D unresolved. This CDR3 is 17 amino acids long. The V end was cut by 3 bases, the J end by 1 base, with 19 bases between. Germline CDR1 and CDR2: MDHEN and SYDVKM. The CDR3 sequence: CASSLVVTWRPSYEQYF. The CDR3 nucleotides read TGTGCCAGCAGTTTGGTGGTTACATGGCGGCCTTCCTACGAGCAGTACTTC.

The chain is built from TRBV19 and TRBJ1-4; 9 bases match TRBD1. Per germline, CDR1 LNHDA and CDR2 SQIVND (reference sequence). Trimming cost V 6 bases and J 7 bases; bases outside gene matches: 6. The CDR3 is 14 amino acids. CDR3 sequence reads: CASRDRGGIEKLFF. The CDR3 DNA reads TGTGCCAGTAGGGACAGGGGAGGAATTGAAAAACTGTTTTTT.

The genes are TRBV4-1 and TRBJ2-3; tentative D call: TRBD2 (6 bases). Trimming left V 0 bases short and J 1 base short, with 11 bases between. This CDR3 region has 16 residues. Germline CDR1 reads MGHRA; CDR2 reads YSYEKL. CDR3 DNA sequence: TGCGCCAGCAGCCAAGATCAGGCTAGCGGCACAGATACGCAGTATTTT. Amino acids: CASSQDQASGTDTQYF.

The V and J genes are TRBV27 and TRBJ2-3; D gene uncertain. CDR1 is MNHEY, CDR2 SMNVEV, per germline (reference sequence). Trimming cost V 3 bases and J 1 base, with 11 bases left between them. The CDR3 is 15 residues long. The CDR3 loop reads CASSFWPVRTDTQYF. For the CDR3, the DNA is TGTGCCAGCAGTTTCTGGCCAGTACGCACAGATACGCAGTATTTT.

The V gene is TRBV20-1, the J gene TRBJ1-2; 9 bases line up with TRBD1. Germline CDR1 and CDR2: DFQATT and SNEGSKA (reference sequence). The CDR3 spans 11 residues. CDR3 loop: CSVPGQGSYTF. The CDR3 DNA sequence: TGCAGCGTACCGGGACAGGGAAGCTACACCTTC.

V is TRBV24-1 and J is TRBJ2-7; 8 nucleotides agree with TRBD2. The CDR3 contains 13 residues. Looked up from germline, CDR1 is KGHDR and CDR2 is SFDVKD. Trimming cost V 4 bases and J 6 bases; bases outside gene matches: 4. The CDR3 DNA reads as TGTGCCACCAGTGACGGGACTAGGGGCGAGCAGTACTTC. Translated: CATSDGTRGEQYF.

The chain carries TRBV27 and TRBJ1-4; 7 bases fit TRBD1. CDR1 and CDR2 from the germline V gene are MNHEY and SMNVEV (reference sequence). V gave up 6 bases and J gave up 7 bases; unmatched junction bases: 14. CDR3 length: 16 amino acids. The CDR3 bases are TGTGCCAGCAGGCGGTCGACAGGGCGCCGTTTTGAAAAACTGTTTTTT. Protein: CASRRSTGRRFEKLFF.

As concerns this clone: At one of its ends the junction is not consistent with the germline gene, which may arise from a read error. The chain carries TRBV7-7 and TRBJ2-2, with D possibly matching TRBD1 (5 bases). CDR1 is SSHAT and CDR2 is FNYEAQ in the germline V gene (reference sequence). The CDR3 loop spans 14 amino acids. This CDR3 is CASSSDSPPGELFF. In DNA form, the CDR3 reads TGTGCTAGCAGCTCCGACAGTCCCCCCGGGGAGCTGTTTTTT.